What follows is one T cell receptor (beta chain) and its context. The CDR3 runs 13 residues. The germline V gene encodes CDR1 MNHEY and CDR2 SMNVEV (reference sequence). V lost 3 bases to trimming and J lost 7 bases; unmatched junction nucleotides: 3. Per the authors' pipeline: Nucleated cell counts were estimated from reference gene primer amplification. This table comes from immunoSEQ multiplex PCR, and its TCRdb copy is limited to in-frame clones, with some not included. V, J and clone size are those of that table, while D and trimming were read from the DNA. This sample has 250,000 or so clones, with around nine tenths found just once. The sample belongs to a study of blood T cell repertoires in COVID-19. Study overall: Samples representing acute and convalescent COVID-19 were sourced from the United States, Italy and Spain. Sample material is recorded as cDNA or gDNA derived from T cells, B-cell-depleted T cells, or PBMCs.

The chain employs TRBV27 and TRBJ1-2, with 9 nucleotides matching TRBD1. This TCR derives from a woman aged 40 to 50 who had recovered from COVID-19. Sequencing was carried out using peripheral blood. The DNA for the CDR3 is TGTGCCAGCAGTTTCGGACAGGGGTTTGGCTACACCTTC. Amino acids: CASSFGQGFGYTF.